The 29 T cell receptor beta chains below come from one sample, sequenced in a study of metastatic and nonmetastatic thyroid tumors. Every patient was untreated before thyroid surgery. Through MiXCR, TCRdb re-clonotyped the PCR reads. Here the sample spans 25,000 to 30,000 clones, less than 25% being singletons. The sample consisted of blood. Every receptor here comes from a male donor with papillary thyroid cancer or a benign thyroid nodule (not recorded which). Some clones in this sample may be carry-over from other donors' samples.

Ten or more counts support this clone. The chain joins TRBV7-2 to TRBJ2-3; D may be TRBD2 (6 bases). From germline, CDR1 is SGHTA and CDR2 FQGNSA. CDR3 length equals 14 residues. Trimming took 5 bases from V and 6 from J, leaving 15 bases between them. CDR3: CASSLGTSPDTQYF. For the CDR3, the DNA is TGTGCCAGCAGCCTAGGGACTTCCCCCGATACGCAGTATTTT.

This clone was counted at least ten times. The V gene is TRBV12-3 or TRBV12-4, the J gene TRBJ1-1, with 8 nucleotides matching TRBD1. This CDR3 spans 14 amino acids. The J segment lost 4 bases and the V segment lost 6 bases, leaving 7 bases of the junction unmatched. In DNA form, the CDR3 reads TGTGCCAGCAGCAACAGGGGGTTGAGCACTGAAGCTTTCTTT. This encodes CASSNRGLSTEAFF.

This clone is medium-sized within its sample. The rearrangement joins TRBV6-1 to TRBJ2-5; TRBD2 aligns across 9 bases. J was trimmed by 2 bases and V by 6 bases; bases with no gene match: 4. In germline, CDR1 is MNHNS, CDR2 SASEGT. CDR3 length equals 14 residues. The DNA for the CDR3 is TGTGCCAGCAGACAGCTAGCGGGGCAAGAGACCCAGTACTTC. Translating it yields CASRQLAGQETQYF.

This clone has ten or more counts. The junction and the germline gene differ at one end; a read error may be behind it. The chain carries TRBV14 and TRBJ2-5; TRBD1 matches 8 bases. The CDR3 sequence is 13 residues long. Germline assignment: CDR1 SGHDN and CDR2 FVKESK. The CDR3 region has the DNA TGTGCCAGCAGCCAACAACTTCAGGGGGCACTTAACTTC. It is translated as CASSQQLQGALNF.

The chain couples TRBV10-3 to TRBJ2-7; the D is unclear. The CDR3 extends over 12 amino acids. The ends were cut back, 10 bases at V and 4 bases at J, with 14 bases in the middle. In germline, CDR1 is ENHRY, CDR2 SYGVKD. CDR3 region: CATQKSEYEQYF. The CDR3 DNA reads as TGTGCCACTCAGAAGAGTGAATACGAGCAGTACTTC.

The V gene is TRBV19, the J gene TRBJ2-7, with D unclear. This CDR3 spans 14 amino acids. CDR1 is LNHDA and CDR2 is SQIVND in the germline V gene (reference sequence). Trimming stripped 10 bases from V and 2 bases from J, with 18 bases between. The DNA of the CDR3 is TGTGCCATTTCTATGGCCCCGATCACCTACGAGCAGTACTTC. Protein product: CAISMAPITYEQYF.

The sample holds many counts of this clone. The chain joins TRBV5-8 to TRBJ1-4, with D perhaps matching TRBD1 (5 bases). Trimming removed 0 bases at V and 6 bases at J, with 12 bases between. CDR3 length equals 15 residues. Germline CDR1 SGHTS, CDR2 YDEGEE. The CDR3 DNA reads TGTGCCAGCAGCTTGGATGGGGGTATGGATGAAAAACTGTTTTTT. Amino acid sequence: CASSLDGGMDEKLFF.

This clone was seen at least ten times. The chain is built from TRBV6-1 and TRBJ1-2, with 7 bases fitting TRBD1. V shed 7 bases, J shed 0 bases, and the junction held 14 bases outside the gene matches. Germline V gene lookup returns CDR1 MNHNS and CDR2 SASEGT. There are 17 residues in the CDR3. For the CDR3, the DNA is TGTGCCAGCAATTCCCGACAGGGTTTAGGTTCTAACTATGGCTACACCTTC. Its protein product is CASNSRQGLGSNYGYTF.

This clone was observed many times. The chain combines TRBV28 with TRBJ1-2, with 8 bases lining up with TRBD1. Germline CDR1 is MDHEN and CDR2 is SYDVKM. V was pared by 5 bases and J by 2 bases, with 7 bases of the junction left unmatched. The CDR3 sequence is 15 residues long. The CDR3 nucleotides are TGTGCCAGCAGTGGATGGACAGGGAGAAACTATGGCTACACCTTC. Translated: CASSGWTGRNYGYTF.

This clone came up many times. The chain combines TRBV7-9 with TRBJ1-1; 9 nucleotides agree with TRBD1. V trimming: 6 bases; J trimming: 2 bases; junction bases outside the gene matches: 10. From germline, CDR1 is SEHNR and CDR2 FQNEAQ (reference sequence). The CDR3 loop spans 16 amino acids. CDR3 loop: CASRPRGQGRNTEAFF. In DNA form, the CDR3 reads TGTGCCAGCAGGCCACGGGGACAGGGCCGCAACACTGAAGCTTTCTTT.

Ten or more counts support this clone. The chain employs TRBV30 and TRBJ2-2; 9 bases fit TRBD1. Per germline, CDR1 GTSNPN and CDR2 SVGIG (reference sequence). CDR3 length: 14 residues. J gave up 4 bases and V 3 bases, and 3 bases lay outside the gene matches. CDR3 bases: TGTGCCTGGAGCGGACAGGGGCGCACCGGGGAGCTGTTTTTT. Encoded protein: CAWSGQGRTGELFF.

This clone occurred many times. At the DNA level, this CDR3 is encoded by other sequences in the same sample as well. The chain links TRBV18 to TRBJ2-5; D is uncertain. V was clipped by 6 bases and J by 1 base, with 3 bases between them. Germline CDR1 is KGHSH and CDR2 is LQKENI. This CDR3 contains 11 residues. CDR3 loop: CASSPQETQYF. As DNA, the CDR3 is TGTGCCAGCTCGCCCCAAGAGACCCAGTACTTC.

This clone was counted ten times or more. This chain links TRBV12-3 or TRBV12-4 with TRBJ1-2; tentatively, D is TRBD1 (5 bases). Trimming removed 2 bases from V and 5 bases from J, with 12 bases in between. The CDR3 spans 14 residues. CDR3 in amino acids: CASSLLGTTYGYTF. The CDR3 DNA follows: TGTGCCAGCAGTTTATTGGGGACCACATATGGCTACACCTTC.

This clone was picked up many times. This sequence joins TRBV27 and TRBJ1-1; unclear D gene. Germline V gene data show CDR1 as MNHEY and CDR2 as SMNVEV (reference sequence). This CDR3 has 14 amino acids. Trimming took 3 bases from V and 4 from J, leaving 12 bases between them. The CDR3 protein is CASSLRGLGTEAFF. The CDR3 DNA reads TGTGCCAGCAGTTTGAGAGGGCTGGGCACTGAAGCTTTCTTT.

As concerns this clone: One end of the junction varies from germline; a read error may be responsible. The chain employs TRBV28 and TRBJ2-7; D is ambiguous. Germline CDR1 reads MDHEN; CDR2 reads SYDVKM. The CDR3 covers 12 residues. The DNA for the CDR3 is TGTGCCAGCAGTTTTATCAGTGACGAGCATTACTTC. As protein: CASSFISDEHYF.

This clone has ten or more counts. The CDR3 DNA reads as TGCGCCAGCAGCTTGGCACAGGGTTCCTACGAGCAGTACTTC. Its translation is CASSLAQGSYEQYF. The genes are TRBV5-1 and TRBJ2-7; TRBD1 might be the D (6 bases). Germline V gives CDR1 SGHRS, CDR2 YFSETQ. V lost 0 bases to trimming and J lost 1 base, with 8 bases between them. This CDR3 is built from 14 residues.

In its sample, this clone was seen many times. This sequence may be a read error, since a much larger clone differs from it by one base. In the same sample, other DNA sequences code for this CDR3. J is TRBJ1-2 and V is TRBV6-4; D call uncertain. The CDR3 runs 11 residues. The germline V gene encodes CDR1 MRHNA and CDR2 SNTAGT. The CDR3 reads CASSAGSGYTF. The CDR3 DNA reads as TGCGCCAGCAGTGCGGGGAGTGGCTACACCTTC.

This clone has ten or more counts. CDR3 region: CASSDTPGQGLGIQYF. In DNA form, the CDR3 reads TGTGCCAGTAGTGATACACCGGGACAGGGCCTGGGGATTCAGTACTTC. The rearrangement uses TRBV19 and TRBJ2-4, with 9 bases fitting TRBD1. The CDR3 totals 16 residues. The germline V gene has CDR1 LNHDA and CDR2 SQIVND (reference sequence). Unmatched junction bases numbered 15, after V lost 5 bases and J lost 10 bases.

The sample holds many counts of this clone. CDR3 region: CASSPARGSGANVLTF. The CDR3 DNA sequence: TGTGCCAGTAGCCCTGCTAGGGGCTCTGGGGCCAACGTCCTGACTTTC. V is TRBV19 and J is TRBJ2-6; a possible D gene is TRBD1 (5 bases). The germline V and J ends were trimmed by 6 bases and 0 bases, with 12 bases remaining between them. Germline-derived CDR1 and CDR2 are LNHDA and SQIVND (reference sequence). The CDR3 loop spans 16 amino acids.

This clone was detected many times. The sample has other DNA sequences that encode this CDR3 too. The J gene is TRBJ1-1, the V gene TRBV18; D is unclear. Germline V gene data show CDR1 as KGHSH and CDR2 as LQKENI. V lost 2 bases and J lost 3, with 10 bases in between. CDR3 length: 14 amino acids. The chain's CDR3 is CASSPDGLDTEAFF. The CDR3 nucleotides are TGTGCCAGCTCACCAGACGGTTTGGACACTGAAGCTTTCTTT.

This clone was observed many times. The rearrangement uses TRBV6-1 and TRBJ2-2, with 16 bases matching TRBD2. CDR3 length: 17 residues. Per germline, CDR1 MNHNS and CDR2 SASEGT. V was clipped by 6 bases and J by 6 bases; unmatched bases: 7. CDR3 bases: TGTGCCAGCAGACCGGGACTAGCGGGGGGGCTAGCCGGGGAGCTGTTTTTT. Translating gives CASRPGLAGGLAGELFF.

This clone appeared many times. The genes are TRBV9 and TRBJ1-2, with 8 bases aligning to TRBD1. This CDR3 has 17 amino acids. The germline V gene encodes CDR1 SGDLS and CDR2 YYNGEE. Unmatched junction bases numbered 14, after V lost 2 bases and J lost 5 bases. The DNA for the CDR3 is TGTGCCAGCAGCGTTGGGGCAGGGGGCGCGATAGGTTATGGCTACACCTTC. Amino acids: CASSVGAGGAIGYGYTF.

In the case of this clone: An end of the junction does not agree with germline; a read error may underlie this. The V and J genes are TRBV11-2 and TRBJ2-3; 11 bases are a match to TRBD1. Per germline, CDR1 SGHAT and CDR2 FQNNGV. This CDR3 has 20 residues. The CDR3 here is CANSLDYFFADRGRRDTQYF. CDR3 in DNA: TGTGCCAACAGCTTAGATTACTTCTTTGCGGACAGGGGGCGTAGAGATACGCAGTATTTT. The variable domain in full, with the rest retrieved from reference TRBV11-2 and TRBJ2-3, is EAGVAQSPRYKIIEKRQSVAFWCNPISGHATLYWYQQILGQGPKLLIQFQNNGVVDDSQLPKDRFSAERLKGVDSTLKIQPAKLEDSAVYLCANSLDYFFADRGRRDTQYFGPGTRLTVL.

A note on this clone: Its ends do not fully match the called genes, so a read error is possible. V is TRBV20-1 and J is TRBJ1-2; no definite D call. The germline CDR1 and CDR2 sequences are DFQATT and SNEGSKA (reference sequence). The CDR3 is 12 amino acids. The CDR3 spells CSSRDQDVGYTF. In DNA form, the CDR3 reads TGCAGTTCTAGAGATCAGGACGTCGGCTACACCTTC.

This clone has ten or more counts. This chain links TRBV13 with TRBJ1-1; D call uncertain. Per germline, CDR1 PRHDT and CDR2 FYEKMQ (reference sequence). Trimming cost V 2 bases and J 1 base, with 14 bases left between them. The CDR3 has 16 amino acids. CDR3 region: CASSLLRAGQNTEAFF. CDR3 in DNA: TGTGCCAGCAGCTTATTGAGGGCAGGCCAGAACACTGAAGCTTTCTTT.

This clone occurred many times. CDR3 in DNA: TGTGCCAGCAGTGACTCGTCCTGGGGCACTGAAGCTTTCTTT. It yields the protein CASSDSSWGTEAFF. This sequence joins TRBV6-4 and TRBJ1-1; D unresolved. V was cut by 0 bases and J by 4 bases, with 9 bases left in between. In germline, CDR1 is MRHNA, CDR2 SNTAGT. This CDR3 region has 14 residues.

This clone was detected many times. Other DNA sequences within the sample encode an identical CDR3. This chain joins TRBV3-1 and TRBJ2-1; 8 bases are shared with TRBD2. Germline trimming cut 2 bases from V and 7 bases from J; bases unmatched to any gene: 4. The CDR3 extends over 14 amino acids. Germline CDR1 and CDR2: LGHDT and YNNKEL (reference sequence). CDR3 sequence (DNA): TGTGCCAGCAGCCAAAGGACGGGAGGGAATGAGCAGTTCTTC. Its translation is CASSQRTGGNEQFF.

This clone appeared many times. V and J are TRBV20-1 and TRBJ1-4; D is ambiguous. V lost 3 bases and J lost 6, with 11 bases in between. The CDR3 extends over 13 amino acids. Germline V lookup: CDR1 DFQATT, CDR2 SNEGSKA (reference sequence). The CDR3 DNA sequence: TGCAGTGCTAGCGTGAGAGGATATGAAAAACTGTTTTTT. Translated: CSASVRGYEKLFF.

This clone was detected many times. The chain uses TRBV2 and TRBJ1-5; possibly TRBD1 for D (5 bases). This CDR3 contains 15 residues. Germline CDR1 and CDR2: SNHLY and FYNNEI. V was clipped by 0 bases and J by 4 bases, with 10 bases between them. The chain's CDR3 is CASSEALTVNQPQHF. The CDR3 bases are TGTGCCAGCAGTGAAGCGCTGACAGTGAATCAGCCCCAGCATTTT.